This T cell receptor (beta chain) was profiled in a study of blood T cell repertoires in COVID-19 (TCRdb year 2020). For context, the study as a whole: Samples covering the acute and convalescent phases of COVID-19 were provided by collaborators in the United States, Italy and Spain. Where HLA class I and class II types were available, the types were taken from metadata supplied by the sample provider, not from assay-based typing. Deeply sampled blood TCRbeta repertoires from subjects exposed to, actively infected with, or recovered from COVID-19 were included in the dataset. The samples were drawn from the first 160 participants of the ongoing ImmuneRACE study and from roughly 1,300 subjects provided by 6 global collaborators. Sample metadata almost always included a de-identified subject ID, COVID-19 status, age in years and sex. A freely available public database, intended as a resource for researchers studying the immune response to SARS-CoV-2, is where the repertoires were released. The prospective study material was composed of cDNA or gDNA derived from T cells, B-cell-depleted T cells, or PBMCs. Study-wide findings and limitations: The quantity of clinical and demographic metadata differed by source and by participant and was supplied without curation.

The germline V gene yields LGHNA for CDR1 and YSLEER for CDR2. V is pared back by 0 bases and J by 0 bases, with 9 bases lying between the germline termini. Taken from cysteine to phenylalanine, the CDR3 has 16 residues. The sequence is cut down to CDR3 DNA, 48 bases in frame from base 1. This clone came up once. Its antigen is still unknown. Base-call qualities are not available, and no considerably larger clone is one nucleotide away. Each collaborating institution followed its own protocols to collect whole blood in K2EDTA tubes. For TCRbeta analysis, collaborators shipped samples as frozen whole blood, isolated PBMCs, or DNA extracted from either of those sample types. TCRbeta CDR3 regions were amplified from genomic DNA by means of the immunoSEQ Assay, a bias-controlled multiplex PCR. The original pipeline was this. The number of nucleated cells in each sample was estimated by amplification of reference gene primers within the assay. To quantify the absolute abundance of each unique TCRbeta CDR3 rearrangement, sequence reads were collapsed and filtered. Productive Simpson clonality was computed per sample as the square root of Simpson's diversity index over productive rearrangements. TCRdb carries this immuneACCESS record with in-frame sequences only. Its versions omit some clonotypes, under half of them owing to an unresolved V gene in the studies checked, with the rest unexplained. That table is the source of V, J and clone size, and D and trimming were worked out from the DNA. This sample gives fewer than 120,000 clones in total; roughly 87% of them show up just once. Of the sample, about 5% is held by the ten largest clones.

The rearrangement combines TRBV4-3 with TRBJ1-3; no D segment can be confidently identified. What was sequenced was peripheral blood. This TCR was sampled from a human donor in a cohort sampled during active COVID-19. Read as DNA, the sequence is TGCGCCAGCAGCCAAGATTGGCTCAACTCTGGAAACACCATATATTTT. Its product reads: CASSQDWLNSGNTIYF.